The following is a T cell receptor (beta chain) sequence with its context. Its specificity is unknown. This record comes from a study of tumor-infiltrating lymphocytes in primary liver carcinoma. Across the whole study: By surgical resection, the patients were treated for their primary liver carcinoma. Tumors, staged T1-T3 N0M0, spanned roughly 4 to 10 cm. Findings and limits, study-wide: In the absence of sorting, bulk samples left CD4+ and CD8+ repertoires uncompared. Between tumor regions, pairs overlapped more than tumor-adjacent and tumor-blood pairs did.

Blood RNA originated from unsorted whole blood, with germline DNA additionally extracted. V was clipped by 0 bases and J by 6 bases; unmatched bases: 13. CDR3 length: 18 amino acids. The V gene's germline CDR1 is WNHNN and CDR2 SYGVQD (reference sequence). A primer in the constant region served to generate TCR beta cDNA from roughly 520 ng of total RNA. Libraries of TCR beta came from three nested multiplex PCR rounds with slightly modified ARM-PCR. The first two PCR rounds used TRBV1-TRBV30 primers with a Cbeta primer, approximately 10 cycles each. TCRdb processed the multiplex PCR reads anew with MiXCR; each CDR3 protein has one entry. The table lists 300,000 to 400,000 distinct CDR3 sequences, approximately 64% of them singletons.

The sequence came from a man aged 35-49 years with primary liver carcinoma and hepatitis B virus infection. The sequencing input was peripheral blood. This chain links TRBV10-1 with TRBJ2-1; 8 bases match TRBD2. The CDR3 loop is CASSESVFGSGGPNEQFF. CDR3 coding DNA: TGCGCCAGCAGTGAGTCGGTCTTTGGATCGGGAGGGCCCAATGAGCAGTTCTTC.